This passage covers 27 T cell receptor beta chains from one sample sequenced in a study of blood T cell repertoires in COVID-19. Produced via immunoSEQ multiplex PCR; TCRdb's table is partial and in-frame only. The repertoire consists of approximately 230,000 clones, with around 82% occurring once and the leading ten covering roughly 4.6%. The sample consisted of peripheral blood. The receptors come from a woman of 80 years or more with active or convalescent COVID-19.

The CDR3 DNA follows: TGTGCCAGCAGCCCGAGCGGCGGGAACGGGGAGCTGTTTTTT. Its translation: CASSPSGGNGELFF. V gene TRBV9 combines with J gene TRBJ2-2; possible D gene TRBD2, 6 bases. Germline CDR1 and CDR2: SGDLS and YYNGEE. This CDR3 has 14 residues. V dropped 4 bases and J dropped 7 bases, with 14 bases sitting between them.

This chain connects TRBV19 to TRBJ1-2; 9 bases line up with TRBD1. Germline lookup yields CDR1 LNHDA and CDR2 SQIVND (reference sequence). The trim removed 7 bases at V and 6 bases at J, leaving 9 bases unmatched. This CDR3 is 14 amino acids long. CDR3 protein: CASIARDRVNGYTF. CDR3 sequence (DNA): TGTGCCAGTATCGCTCGGGACAGGGTCAATGGCTACACCTTC.

The J gene is TRBJ1-6, the V gene TRBV28, with TRBD1 matching over 9 bases. Trimming removed 10 bases from V and 9 bases from J; junction bases left unmatched: 4. The germline V gene encodes CDR1 MDHEN and CDR2 SYDVKM. The CDR3 consists of 12 residues. The CDR3 loop reads CATGQGRSPLHF. DNA for the CDR3: TGTGCCACGGGACAGGGTCGTTCACCCCTCCACTTT.

This clone appeared a single time. CDR3 DNA sequence: TGTGCCAGCAGTGGGACTAGCGGGAGGTTCTACAATGAGCAGTTCTTC. Translation: CASSGTSGRFYNEQFF. The chain couples TRBV28 to TRBJ2-1; 15 positions agree with TRBD2. Looked up from germline, CDR1 is MDHEN and CDR2 is SYDVKM. This CDR3 has 16 residues. The trim removed 5 bases at V and 3 bases at J, leaving 2 bases unmatched.

V is TRBV25-1 and J is TRBJ1-1, with no clear D. CDR3 length equals 13 residues. V was shortened by 7 bases and J by 1 base, with 10 bases between the two germline ends. Germline-derived CDR1 and CDR2 are MGHDK and SYGVNS. The CDR3 here is CASIGQPNTEAFF. In DNA form, the CDR3 reads TGTGCCAGCATTGGGCAACCGAACACTGAAGCTTTCTTT.

The rearrangement uses TRBV5-1 and TRBJ1-2; TRBD1 matches 9 bases. V dropped 4 bases and J dropped 2; count of bases not matched to a gene: 3. Germline V gene lookup returns CDR1 SGHRS and CDR2 YFSETQ. The CDR3 is 14 residues long. In DNA, the CDR3 is TGCGCCAGCAGCACCGGGACAGGGAACTATGGCTACACCTTC. Amino acid sequence: CASSTGTGNYGYTF.

This clone appeared a few times. The chain uses TRBV7-9 and TRBJ1-1, with 7 bases lining up with TRBD1. There are 13 residues in the CDR3. The V gene end was trimmed by 7 bases and the J gene end by 5 bases; junction bases not matched to a gene: 7. Germline CDR1 is SEHNR and CDR2 is FQNEAQ (reference sequence). The CDR3 region is CASTSGGRTEAFF. The CDR3 DNA reads as TGTGCCAGCACCTCAGGGGGGCGAACTGAAGCTTTCTTT. The full variable domain, its missing parts supplied by reference TRBV7-9 and TRBJ1-1, is DTGVSQNPRHKITKRGQNVTFRCDPISEHNRLYWYRQTLGQGPEFLTYFQNEAQLEKSRLLSDRFSAERPKGSFSTLEIQRTEQGDSAMYLCASTSGGRTEAFFGQGTRLTVV.

About this clone itself: The identical CDR3 is also encoded by other nucleotide sequences in the sample. The chain has TRBV29-1 and TRBJ1-1; 7 bases align to TRBD1. Trimming cost V 7 bases and J 0 bases; bases outside gene matches: 5. CDR1 is SQVTM, CDR2 ANQGSEA, per germline. The CDR3 extends over 13 amino acids. The chain's CDR3 is CSAPGQLNTEAFF. The CDR3, as DNA: TGCAGCGCACCGGGACAGCTGAACACTGAAGCTTTCTTT.

The chain carries TRBV5-4 and TRBJ1-1; 7 positions match TRBD1. The junction had 18 bases not matched to a gene; V was cut back by 4 bases and J by 12 bases. The CDR3 loop spans 15 amino acids. The germline CDR1 and CDR2 sequences are SGHNT and YYREEE (reference sequence). As DNA, the CDR3 is TGTGCCAGCAGCGCGGAAGACCGACAGGGTCCAGAGACTTTCTTT. Its protein is CASSAEDRQGPETFF.

The chain couples TRBV9 to TRBJ2-7; D not resolved. The CDR3 length is 14 residues. Germline V gene data show CDR1 as SGDLS and CDR2 as YYNGEE. The V end lost 0 bases, the J end lost 2 bases, and 9 bases lay between the germline ends. CDR3 nucleotide sequence: TGTGCCAGCAGCGTAGGAAAGGAGACCTACGAGCAGTACTTC. Translation: CASSVGKETYEQYF.

This clone was found once. The chain employs TRBV18 and TRBJ1-5; D unresolved. Trimming stripped 2 bases from V and 3 bases from J, with 14 bases between. The CDR3 runs to 16 residues. The V gene's germline CDR1 is KGHSH and CDR2 LQKENI. The CDR3 is CASSPNGPGFNQPQHF. The CDR3 nucleotides are TGTGCCAGCTCACCAAACGGCCCGGGGTTCAATCAGCCCCAGCATTTT.

This clone appeared a few times. The genes are TRBV9 and TRBJ1-6, with 7 positions matching TRBD1. The germline CDR1 and CDR2 sequences are SGDLS and YYNGEE. V was pared by 5 bases and J by 7 bases, with 9 bases of the junction left unmatched. The CDR3 length is 15 residues. CDR3 sequence (DNA): TGTGCCAGCAGTACTACCGGGACAGCAAATTCACCCCTCCACTTT. Translating gives CASSTTGTANSPLHF.

This chain connects TRBV28 to TRBJ2-2, with D possibly being TRBD1 (5 bases). The length of the CDR3 is 15 residues. Germline-derived CDR1 and CDR2 are MDHEN and SYDVKM. Trimming took 1 base from V and 8 from J, leaving 14 bases between them. The CDR3 coding sequence is TGTGCCAGCAGTTTATTGGGCAGGGTTTCTGGGGAGCTGTTTTTT. Its translation: CASSLLGRVSGELFF.

The chain is built from TRBV5-4 and TRBJ2-2; D is perhaps TRBD2 (6 bases). The CDR3 covers 16 residues. Germline-derived CDR1 and CDR2 are SGHNT and YYREEE (reference sequence). Trimming left V 3 bases short and J 0 bases short, with 12 bases between. The CDR3 DNA follows: TGTGCCAGCAGCTGGGACCGGGGGACGAACACCGGGGAGCTGTTTTTT. Translating it yields CASSWDRGTNTGELFF. The full variable domain, with the rest looked up from reference TRBV5-4 and TRBJ2-2, is ETGVTQSPTHLIKTRGQQVTLRCSSQSGHNTVSWYQQALGQGPQFIFQYYREEENGRGNFPPRFSGLQFPNYSSELNVNALELDDSALYLCASSWDRGTNTGELFFGEGSRLTVL.

This clone turned up a few times. This sequence joins TRBV4-2 and TRBJ1-2; 7 bases agree with TRBD1. V shed 2 bases and J 4 bases; nucleotides not matched to a gene: 10. Germline V gives CDR1 LGHNA, CDR2 YNFKEQ. The CDR3 has 16 amino acids. CDR3 sequence: CASSQSSREGAYGYTF. The CDR3 DNA reads as TGTGCCAGCAGCCAAAGCTCCCGGGAGGGGGCCTATGGCTACACCTTC.

The chain is built from TRBV4-1 and TRBJ2-5, with D possibly being TRBD1 (5 bases). The CDR3 loop spans 15 amino acids. In germline, CDR1 is MGHRA, CDR2 YSYEKL. V gave up 1 base and J gave up 1 base, with 10 bases separating them. The CDR3 region is CASSQGAGFQETQYF. The DNA of the CDR3 is TGCGCCAGCAGCCAAGGCGCAGGGTTCCAAGAGACCCAGTACTTC.

V usage is TRBV6-4 and J usage is TRBJ2-1; 10 nucleotides line up with TRBD2. This CDR3 contains 15 residues. The germline gives CDR1 MRHNA, CDR2 SNTAGT. Trimming took 3 bases from V and 15 from J; bases not matched to a gene: 14. CDR3 coding DNA: TGTGCCAGCAGTGAAGGGGCTAGCGGGAGTTCTGTGCGGTTCTTC. Amino acid sequence: CASSEGASGSSVRFF.

The chain has TRBV29-1 and TRBJ2-7; D may be TRBD2 (5 bases). The CDR3 spans 12 residues. The V gene's germline CDR1 is SQVTM and CDR2 ANQGSEA. The V and J ends lost 0 bases and 9 bases respectively, with 12 bases between them. CDR3 coding DNA: TGCAGCGTTGAAGATCCGGGGATGGGGCAGTACTTC. Translated: CSVEDPGMGQYF.

The CDR3 reads CASSLVAASYEQYF. The CDR3 DNA follows: TGTGCCAGCAGCTTAGTAGCGGCCTCCTACGAGCAGTACTTC. This chain links TRBV7-2 with TRBJ2-7; possible D gene TRBD2, 6 bases. V was shortened by 1 base and J by 0 bases, with 7 bases between the two germline ends. Germline V gene data show CDR1 as SGHTA and CDR2 as FQGNSA. The CDR3 sequence is 14 residues long.

The rearrangement joins TRBV5-1 to TRBJ2-7; 10 bases align to TRBD1. The CDR3 has 16 residues. Trimming took 0 bases from V and 3 from J; bases not matched to a gene: 6. Germline CDR1 and CDR2: SGHRS and YFSETQ. The CDR3 DNA sequence: TGCGCCAGCAGCTTGGTGGGACAGGGGAGAAGCTACGAGCAGTACTTC. Protein product: CASSLVGQGRSYEQYF.

This clone was seen a handful of times. J is TRBJ1-1 and V is TRBV3-1 (or the pseudogene TRBV3-2), with a weak D call TRBD1 (5 bases). Germline V gene lookup returns CDR1 LGHDT and CDR2 YNNKEL (reference sequence). Trimming left V 4 bases short and J 7 bases short, with 10 bases between. The CDR3 is 12 residues long. In DNA form, the CDR3 reads TGTGCCAGCAGCCCGGGGGACCGTGAAGCTTTCTTT. Its translation is CASSPGDREAFF.

The chain recombines TRBV7-2 with TRBJ2-1; TRBD2 might be the D (6 bases). The CDR3 covers 17 residues. Trimming shortened V by 0 bases and J by 0 bases, and 12 bases separated the two germline ends. Germline V CDR1 and CDR2: SGHTA, FQGNSA. CDR3 residues: CASSLASGSSSYNEQFF. The CDR3 coding sequence is TGTGCCAGCAGCTTAGCTAGCGGTAGCTCCTCCTACAATGAGCAGTTCTTC.

This clone has only one observation. The rearrangement joins TRBV7-9 to TRBJ2-5; possibly TRBD2 for D (7 bases). Germline V gene data show CDR1 as SEHNR and CDR2 as FQNEAQ (reference sequence). This CDR3 is 15 amino acids long. Trimming took 1 base from V and 4 from J, leaving 13 bases between them. The CDR3 here is CASSLGGGASETQYF. The CDR3 DNA reads as TGTGCCAGCAGCTTAGGAGGGGGGGCCTCAGAGACCCAGTACTTC.

V usage is TRBV5-5 and J usage is TRBJ2-3; possibly TRBD1 for D (6 bases). V shed 0 bases and J shed 14 bases, with 28 bases lying between them. The CDR3 covers 17 residues. The germline V gene has CDR1 SGHKS and CDR2 YYEKEE (reference sequence). CDR3 protein: CASSLAPTGSTSPSGYF. CDR3 sequence (DNA): TGTGCCAGCAGCTTGGCCCCGACAGGCTCCACTTCCCCCAGTGGGTATTTT.

About this clone itself: This same CDR3 is encoded by further DNA sequences in the sample. The V and J genes are TRBV5-1 and TRBJ1-3; D not resolved. This CDR3 region has 14 residues. Trimming shortened V by 0 bases and J by 2 bases, and 6 bases separated the two germline ends. Germline CDR1 and CDR2: SGHRS and YFSETQ. CDR3 sequence: CASSLDLAGNTIYF. The CDR3 coding sequence is TGCGCCAGCAGCTTGGACTTAGCTGGAAACACCATATATTTT.

The gene calls are TRBV27 and TRBJ2-3; 7 bases are a match to TRBD1. Losses at the gene ends were 4 bases for V and 6 bases for J; bases not matched to a gene: 10. The CDR3 runs to 15 residues. Germline V gene sequence: CDR1 MNHEY, CDR2 SMNVEV (reference sequence). The CDR3 protein is CASSSPGQRRDTQYF. In DNA, the CDR3 is TGTGCCAGCAGTTCCCCGGGACAGAGGAGGGATACGCAGTATTTT.

V is TRBV2 and J is TRBJ1-1; D not resolved. In germline, CDR1 is SNHLY, CDR2 FYNNEI. CDR3 length equals 11 residues. Trimming removed 9 bases at V and 0 bases at J, with 5 bases between. CDR3 loop: CARAMNTEAFF. CDR3 DNA sequence: TGTGCCAGAGCAATGAACACTGAAGCTTTCTTT.